A single sample gave rise to the 8 T cell receptor beta chains below, sequenced in a study of cytomegalovirus exposure and HLA in healthy donors. In the PCR, 60 Vbeta and 13 Jbeta primers were used. The protocol was immunoSEQ multiplex PCR, while the TCRdb copy is restricted to in-frame clones and leaves out a portion. The profile shows more than 100,000 clones, approximately 77% of them singletons. Sequenced material: PBMCs. All receptors derive from a woman between 35 and 50 years old in good health and CMV-seronegative.

The rearrangement joins TRBV9 to TRBJ1-1, with 7 bases that match TRBD1. CDR3 size: 16 residues. CDR1 is SGDLS and CDR2 is YYNGEE in the germline V gene. V lost 0 bases and J lost 3; bases outside the gene matches: 8. CDR3 protein: CASSVDEDRVDTEAFF. In DNA form, the CDR3 reads TGTGCCAGCAGCGTAGACGAAGACAGGGTGGACACTGAAGCTTTCTTT.

This sequence joins TRBV28 and TRBJ1-2, with D possibly matching TRBD1 (6 bases). From germline, CDR1 is MDHEN and CDR2 SYDVKM. The germline V and J ends were trimmed by 4 bases and 3 bases, with 12 bases remaining between them. The CDR3 is made up of 14 amino acids. CDR3 DNA sequence: TGTGCCAGCAGTTCATCCGGGACACACTATGGCTACACCTTC. Residues: CASSSSGTHYGYTF.

The chain couples TRBV5-6 to TRBJ2-5; D ambiguous. V was pared by 0 bases and J by 1 base, with 10 bases between. In germline, CDR1 is SGHDT, CDR2 YYEEEE. This CDR3 comprises 15 residues. The CDR3 is CASSLGASPQETQYF. The DNA of the CDR3 is TGTGCCAGCAGCTTGGGGGCCAGTCCCCAAGAGACCCAGTACTTC.

This clone was counted a few times. The chain is built from TRBV19 and TRBJ2-7, with D perhaps TRBD2 (5 bases). CDR1 and CDR2 (germline): LNHDA, SQIVND (reference sequence). The CDR3 has 14 amino acids. Deletions cut 5 bases from V and 2 bases from J, with 13 bases between. CDR3 bases: TGTGCCAGTAGTCTTTGGACTGGAACCTACGAGCAGTACTTC. Its protein is CASSLWTGTYEQYF.

The chain couples TRBV6-1 to TRBJ1-5; D call uncertain. Germline V gene data show CDR1 as MNHNS and CDR2 as SASEGT. The CDR3 is 14 residues long. With 10 bases removed from V and 0 bases from J, the gap between germline ends came to 13 bases. CDR3 DNA: TGTGCCACCGAACATCCTCCTAGCAATCAGCCCCAGCATTTT. Amino acid sequence: CATEHPPSNQPQHF.

The CDR3 loop reads CASSLVPGVPTDTQYF. CDR3 sequence (DNA): TGTGCCAGCAGCTTAGTGCCAGGGGTTCCCACAGATACGCAGTATTTT. The chain joins TRBV7-2 to TRBJ2-3; perhaps TRBD1 as D (6 bases). The CDR3 sequence is 16 residues long. Trimming removed 1 base at V and 2 bases at J, with 13 bases between. CDR1 SGHTA and CDR2 FQGNSA come from the germline V gene.

This clone has more than one count but fewer than ten. The J gene is TRBJ1-1, the V gene TRBV2; 7 bases match TRBD1. Germline CDR1 and CDR2: SNHLY and FYNNEI. Trimming took 6 bases from V and 0 from J; bases not matched to a gene: 1. The CDR3 extends over 13 amino acids. The CDR3 loop is CASRGQMNTEAFF. The CDR3 DNA is TGTGCCAGCAGGGGACAGATGAACACTGAAGCTTTCTTT.

The V gene is TRBV5-1, the J gene TRBJ2-7; possible D gene TRBD1, 7 bases. CDR1 is SGHRS, CDR2 YFSETQ, per germline. The CDR3 is 15 amino acids. Trimming took 4 bases from V and 1 from J, leaving 15 bases between them. DNA of the CDR3: TGCGCCAGCAGCCGGAGGGGGGACAGATCCTACGAGCAGTACTTC. Translated: CASSRRGDRSYEQYF.